This T cell receptor beta chain was captured in a study of blood T cell repertoires in COVID-19. Trimming stripped 0 bases from V and 5 bases from J, with 19 bases between. Germline lookup yields CDR1 LGHNA and CDR2 YNFKEQ. The CDR3 loop spans 17 amino acids. The method was immunoSEQ multiplex PCR; TCRdb's version includes in-frame clones alone and lacks a portion of them. The table includes about 220,000 clones, over 75% detected once. This clonotype was obtained from a human donor in a cohort sampled during active COVID-19. V usage is TRBV4-2 and J usage is TRBJ1-2, with D tentatively TRBD1 (6 bases). Sequencing was carried out using peripheral blood. CDR3 protein: CASSQDSYRHRAYGYTF. CDR3 coding DNA: TGTGCCAGCAGCCAAGATAGCTATCGGCACAGGGCTTATGGCTACACCTTC.